The rows below give T cell receptor beta chains drawn from one sample of a study of blood T cells in healthy people across ages. TCRdb called the 5' RACE reads again in MiXCR, with one record for every CDR3 protein. Among some 890,000 distinct CDR3 sequences listed, under 35% were seen once. These data are also associated with another study on T cells of mothers and their children.

Sample: blood. The receptors were gathered from a woman between 35 and 50 years old in good health. Both conserved end residues are part of each CDR3. The D gene is left open where the match is weak. Part of the rows lack a size; the others show once, few, many or a class for expanded clones.

V	size	D	J	DNA	CDR3
TRBV20-1	few	TRBD1	TRBJ1-4	TGCAGTGCCCCGGACAGGGTGAATGAAAAACTGTTTTTT	CSAPDRVNEKLFF
TRBV7-9	many	NA	TRBJ2-3	TGTGCCAGCAGCTTAGACCCGGCAGGGGCGCAGTATTTT	CASSLDPAGAQYF
TRBV21-1	NA	NA	TRBJ1-5	TGTGCCAGCAGCAGACGTTGGGACAGGGGGCGACAGCCCCAGCATTTT	CASSRRWDRGRQPQHF
TRBV28	NA	NA	TRBJ1-2	TGTGCCGGCAGTCCCGCCCTCGGACGGGCTAACTATGGCTACACCTTC	CAGSPALGRANYGYTF
TRBV3-1	NA	NA	TRBJ2-1	TGTGCCAGCAGCCAAGAGTCGGGGCTCAGCGATGAGCAGTTCTTC	CASSQESGLSDEQFF
TRBV28	NA	NA	TRBJ1-6	TGTGCCAGCAGTTTAAGGATCCTGAATTCACCCCTCCACTTT	CASSLRILNSPLHF
TRBV12-3/TRBV12-4	NA	TRBD1	TRBJ2-7	TGTGCCAGCAGCAGATACAGGGGGCAGAGCTCCTACGAGCAGTACTTC	CASSRYRGQSSYEQYF
TRBV21-1	NA	NA	TRBJ2-7	NA	CASSNVFGTGIYEQYF
TRBV18	many	NA	TRBJ2-3	TGTGCCAGCAGTACCAGCACAGATACGCAGTATTTT	CASSTSTDTQYF
TRBV6-5	many	NA	TRBJ2-5	TGTGCCAGCAGTTATTTTGGGACACCAGAGACCCAGTACTTC	CASSYFGTPETQYF
TRBV29-1	many	TRBD1	TRBJ2-7	TGCAGCGCGTCCCATTCCACAGGGGCGAGGGAGCAGTACTTC	CSASHSTGAREQYF
TRBV10-3	NA	NA	TRBJ1-2	TGTGCCACCTCCACGTCGACGCCTAACTATGGCTACACCTTC	CATSTSTPNYGYTF
TRBV12-3/TRBV12-4	NA	NA	TRBJ2-7	TGTGCCAGCACCATACCGGGACACGGGAAGCAGTACTTC	CASTIPGHGKQYF
TRBV5-1	few	NA	TRBJ2-7	TGCGCCAGCAGCCGAGGCCGGAGACAGGCCTTATACGAGCAGTACTTC	CASSRGRRQALYEQYF
TRBV12-3/TRBV12-4	many	TRBD1	TRBJ1-4	TGTGCCAGCAGCACGGGACAGGGTAATGAAAAACTGTTTTTT	CASSTGQGNEKLFF
TRBV2	NA	NA	TRBJ2-5	TGTGCCAGCAGTGTTGGGAGGCTGGGTGAGACCCAGTACTTC	CASSVGRLGETQYF
TRBV20-1	NA	TRBD2	TRBJ2-5	TGCAGTGCCCCCCGGCTGGGGAGGGAAGAGACCCAGTACTTC	CSAPRLGREETQYF
TRBV20-1	NA	NA	TRBJ2-3	TGCAGTGCTAGGGTGGGCACAGATACGCAGTATTTT	CSARVGTDTQYF
TRBV2	many	NA	TRBJ1-5	TGTGCCAGCAGTCCGCCCTTGACCGAAGATAGCAATCAGCCCCAGCATTTT	CASSPPLTEDSNQPQHF
TRBV29-1	many	TRBD1	TRBJ2-7	TGCAGCGTTGGGACAGGGACTCCCTACGAGCAGTACTTC	CSVGTGTPYEQYF
TRBV4-1	few	NA	TRBJ2-7	TGCGCCAGCAGCCGGTTAGGGAATCGGGAGCAGTACTTC	CASSRLGNREQYF
TRBV7-2	few	NA	TRBJ2-3	TGTGCCAGCAGCCCCCGGGGGAATACGCAGTATTTT	CASSPRGNTQYF
TRBV3-1	NA	NA	TRBJ2-1	TGTGCCAGCGGCCAAGAGTGGGCCTCCTACAATGAGCAGTTCTTC	CASGQEWASYNEQFF